These 30 T cell receptor beta chains came from one sample sequenced in a study of cytomegalovirus exposure and HLA in healthy donors. Primers included in the PCR were 60 Vbeta and 13 Jbeta primers. TCRdb keeps only in-frame clones here, not all; method: immunoSEQ multiplex PCR. The sample lists some 130,000 clones; 79% were seen once. Sequenced sample: PBMCs. The receptors come from a man aged 40-49 years in good health and CMV-seropositive.

This chain connects TRBV7-9 to TRBJ2-2; no firm D call. V was cut by 2 bases and J by 4 bases, with 5 bases left in between. This CDR3 is 13 amino acids long. Looked up from germline, CDR1 is SEHNR and CDR2 is FQNEAQ (reference sequence). The CDR3 protein is CASSLTGTGELFF. CDR3 DNA sequence: TGTGCCAGCAGCTTAACGGGCACCGGGGAGCTGTTTTTT.

V usage is TRBV5-1 and J usage is TRBJ2-1; 8 bases match TRBD2. Trimming cost V 0 bases and J 10 bases; bases outside gene matches: 6. This CDR3 has 14 residues. Germline V gene data show CDR1 as SGHRS and CDR2 as YFSETQ. Here the CDR3 DNA reads TGCGCCAGCAGCTTGGGGGCGGGAGGACGGGAGCAGTTCTTC. This sequence encodes CASSLGAGGREQFF.

The V call is TRBV4-1, the J call TRBJ2-7, with D hard to call. In germline, CDR1 is MGHRA, CDR2 YSYEKL. There are 13 residues in the CDR3. V was shortened by 1 base and J by 1 base, with 5 bases between the two germline ends. The DNA of the CDR3 is TGCGCCAGCAGCCAAGCTTTTTCCTACGAGCAGTACTTC. It yields the protein CASSQAFSYEQYF.

The chain joins TRBV5-1 to TRBJ2-7; no reliable D call. This CDR3 is built from 13 residues. V was shortened by 6 bases and J by 6 bases, with 16 bases between the two germline ends. CDR1 is SGHRS, CDR2 YFSETQ, per germline. CDR3 loop: CASKVAGDTEQYF. As DNA, the CDR3 is TGCGCCAGCAAGGTCGCAGGCGACACCGAGCAGTACTTC.

V and J are TRBV11-1 and TRBJ1-3; the match to TRBD1 covers 9 bases. J lost 2 bases, V lost 5 bases, and 4 bases had no gene match. This CDR3 spans 15 amino acids. From germline, CDR1 is SGHAT and CDR2 FQDESV (reference sequence). CDR3 sequence (DNA): TGTGCCAGCAGCGGCACAGGGGGCACTGGAAACACCATATATTTT. Translating gives CASSGTGGTGNTIYF.

The chain combines TRBV18 with TRBJ2-1; the match to TRBD1 covers 10 bases. Germline loops: CDR1 KGHSH, CDR2 LQKENI. Trimming at V came to 0 bases and at J to 4 bases, leaving 12 bases not matched to a gene. The CDR3 is 19 amino acids. The CDR3 loop is CASSPPLDRGLSTYNEQFF. In nucleotides, the CDR3 is TGTGCCAGCTCACCACCCTTAGACAGGGGGCTATCAACGTACAATGAGCAGTTCTTC.

This chain connects TRBV29-1 to TRBJ2-5, with a weak D call TRBD2 (5 bases). CDR1 is SQVTM and CDR2 is ANQGSEA in the germline V gene. V dropped 5 bases and J dropped 4 bases, with 20 bases sitting between them. The CDR3 has 15 amino acids. DNA of the CDR3: TGCAGCGTTTCGGGGTTCCTAGGGCGGAGAGAGACCCAGTACTTC. Protein product: CSVSGFLGRRETQYF.

This clone was picked up a small number of times. Here the CDR3 DNA reads TGTGCCAGCTCACCACCGCCCGGGAGTGCGGGCCTTCGGGTGTTTTTT. Its translation is CASSPPPGSAGLRVFF. The rearrangement joins TRBV18 to TRBJ2-2; D perhaps matches TRBD2 (6 bases). In germline, CDR1 is KGHSH, CDR2 LQKENI. The CDR3 is 16 amino acids. Trimming pared 0 bases from V and 15 bases from J, leaving 23 bases between.

This clone has just one count. This chain links TRBV2 with TRBJ2-7; 7 nucleotides align to TRBD1. The CDR3 spans 12 residues. The J segment lost 5 bases and the V segment lost 3 bases, leaving 1 base of the junction unmatched. The V gene's germline CDR1 is SNHLY and CDR2 FYNNEI. The CDR3 DNA reads TGTGCCAGCAGTGACAGGGGGAACGAGCAGTACTTC. It is translated as CASSDRGNEQYF.

This chain uses TRBV7-8 with TRBJ1-1; possible D gene TRBD1, 6 bases. This CDR3 has 14 amino acids. With 5 bases removed from V and 3 bases from J, the gap between germline ends came to 13 bases. Germline values: CDR1 SGHVS, CDR2 FQNEAQ. CDR3 residues: CASSPRTAYTEAFF. The CDR3 nucleotides read TGTGCCAGCAGCCCTCGGACAGCTTACACTGAAGCTTTCTTT.

The chain uses TRBV27 and TRBJ2-1; 14 bases are a match to TRBD2. The length of the CDR3 is 20 residues. The ends lost 5 bases at V and 7 bases at J; junction bases unmatched: 19. The germline V gene has CDR1 MNHEY and CDR2 SMNVEV (reference sequence). The CDR3 loop is CASSRTPGLAGDRKWNEQFF. CDR3 nucleotide sequence: TGTGCCAGCAGTCGCACACCGGGACTAGCGGGAGATAGGAAATGGAATGAGCAGTTCTTC.

The chain has TRBV30 and TRBJ1-4; 7 nucleotides match TRBD1. CDR1 and CDR2 from the germline V gene are GTSNPN and SVGIG (reference sequence). J lost 4 bases, V lost 4 bases, and 6 bases had no gene match. The CDR3 has 14 amino acids. CDR3 sequence reads: CAWNPGQSNEKLFF. CDR3 in DNA: TGTGCCTGGAACCCGGGACAGAGTAATGAAAAACTGTTTTTT.

The chain is built from TRBV5-1 and TRBJ2-5; 8 nucleotides agree with TRBD2. The CDR3 consists of 17 residues. With 3 bases clipped from V and 2 bases from J, the junction kept 12 bases outside the gene matches. Per germline, CDR1 SGHRS and CDR2 YFSETQ. Here the CDR3 reads CASSSDLPGGAQETQYF. The CDR3 region has the DNA TGCGCCAGCAGCTCTGATCTCCCCGGGGGGGCTCAAGAGACCCAGTACTTC.

This clone was recorded a few times. V and J are TRBV27 and TRBJ2-7; 9 bases fit TRBD2. CDR1 is MNHEY and CDR2 is SMNVEV in the germline V gene (reference sequence). Unmatched junction bases numbered 10, after V lost 2 bases and J lost 2 bases. The CDR3 length is 17 residues. CDR3 sequence reads: CASSLIKAGGRTYEQYF. The CDR3 DNA sequence: TGTGCCAGCAGTTTAATTAAGGCGGGAGGGCGGACCTACGAGCAGTACTTC.

V gene TRBV28 combines with J gene TRBJ1-3, with D unresolved. This CDR3 is built from 17 residues. V was clipped by 1 base and J by 0 bases, with 13 bases between them. Germline loops: CDR1 MDHEN, CDR2 SYDVKM. The CDR3 protein is CASSLLRTVSSGNTIYF. The CDR3 bases are TGTGCCAGCAGTTTATTGAGAACGGTGAGCTCTGGAAACACCATATATTTT.

The chain couples TRBV4-2 to TRBJ1-3, with TRBD1 matching 8 bases. This CDR3 comprises 17 residues. With 3 bases clipped from V and 0 bases from J, the junction kept 7 bases outside the gene matches. Germline V lookup: CDR1 LGHNA, CDR2 YNFKEQ. As DNA, the CDR3 is TGTGCCAGCAGCCAGGACCAGGGGGCTATCTCTGGAAACACCATATATTTT. The encoded protein is CASSQDQGAISGNTIYF.

The rearrangement joins TRBV5-1 to TRBJ2-7; 7 bases match TRBD1. Germline CDR1 and CDR2: SGHRS and YFSETQ. Losses at the gene ends were 2 bases for V and 5 bases for J; bases not matched to a gene: 4. The CDR3 is 13 residues long. The CDR3 protein is CASSFTTGNEQYF. The CDR3, as DNA: TGCGCCAGCAGCTTCACGACAGGGAACGAGCAGTACTTC.

The chain is built from TRBV6-4 and TRBJ1-1, with D tentatively TRBD1 (5 bases). CDR1 is MRHNA, CDR2 SNTAGT, per germline. The CDR3 length is 13 residues. V was cut by 6 bases and J by 0 bases, with 8 bases left in between. The CDR3 protein is CASRGLLNTEAFF. The CDR3 DNA reads TGTGCCAGCAGGGGACTGCTGAACACTGAAGCTTTCTTT.

V usage is TRBV19 and J usage is TRBJ1-1, with D possibly TRBD1 on 5 matching bases. Trimming shortened V by 4 bases and J by 1 base, and 13 bases separated the two germline ends. Per the germline V gene, CDR1 is LNHDA and CDR2 is SQIVND (reference sequence). There are 15 residues in the CDR3. CDR3 coding DNA: TGTGCCAGTAGTACTTCACTTCAGGGGAACACTGAAGCTTTCTTT. Translated, it gives CASSTSLQGNTEAFF.

The genes are TRBV5-1 and TRBJ2-3; possible D gene TRBD2, 5 bases. Trimming pared 0 bases from V and 5 bases from J, leaving 13 bases between. The V gene's germline CDR1 is SGHRS and CDR2 YFSETQ. This CDR3 is built from 15 residues. CDR3 loop: CASSLEQRNIDTQYF. Written as DNA, the CDR3 is TGCGCCAGCAGCTTGGAACAGCGGAATATAGATACGCAGTATTTT.

The gene calls are TRBV6-5 and TRBJ2-5; 11 bases are a match to TRBD1. The DNA end lines up better with TRBJ2-7; the J call may be wrong. Germline V gene lookup returns CDR1 MNHEY and CDR2 SVGAGI. The CDR3 extends over 14 amino acids. CDR3 residues: CASSPGTGGLEQYF. The CDR3 DNA reads TGTGCCAGCAGTCCCGGGACAGGGGGACTCGAGCAGTACTTC.

The chain has TRBV28 and TRBJ2-7; a possible D gene is TRBD1 (6 bases). V lost 5 bases to trimming and J lost 3 bases, with 14 bases between them. The CDR3 is 14 residues long. Per germline, CDR1 MDHEN and CDR2 SYDVKM. CDR3 loop: CASSISTGHYEQYF. CDR3 DNA: TGTGCCAGCAGTATCTCGACAGGTCACTACGAGCAGTACTTC.

The chain has TRBV30 and TRBJ2-5; a weak D match, TRBD1 (5 bases). Germline V gene data show CDR1 as GTSNPN and CDR2 as SVGIG (reference sequence). V was cut by 2 bases and J by 0 bases, with 7 bases left in between. This CDR3 is built from 13 residues. The CDR3 DNA follows: TGTGCCTGGAGTTTGGGGCACCAAGAGACCCAGTACTTC. Its translation is CAWSLGHQETQYF.

This chain links TRBV2 with TRBJ2-1, with a weak D call TRBD2 (5 bases). This CDR3 comprises 15 residues. V was clipped by 6 bases and J by 5 bases, with 17 bases between them. Germline V lookup: CDR1 SNHLY, CDR2 FYNNEI. The CDR3 DNA reads as TGTGCCAGCAGGGCCCCTAACGGGAATGACAATGAGCAGTTCTTC. Translation: CASRAPNGNDNEQFF.

This chain links TRBV10-3 with TRBJ1-6, with D possibly matching TRBD1 (5 bases). V dropped 0 bases and J dropped 7 bases, with 10 bases sitting between them. Per the germline V gene, CDR1 is ENHRY and CDR2 is SYGVKD. The CDR3 extends over 15 amino acids. The CDR3 DNA is TGTGCCATCAGTGAGTCATGGGGGGACAATTCACCCCTCCACTTT. This codes for CAISESWGDNSPLHF.

The chain combines TRBV5-1 with TRBJ2-7; TRBD1 matches at 8 bases. Germline V gene lookup returns CDR1 SGHRS and CDR2 YFSETQ. Trimming removed 4 bases from V and 3 bases from J; junction bases left unmatched: 6. The CDR3 runs to 14 residues. CDR3 in DNA: TGCGCCAGCAGCACGGCGGACAGGGTCTACGAGCAGTACTTC. It translates to CASSTADRVYEQYF.

The chain has TRBV9 and TRBJ1-2, with a possible D match to TRBD1 (5 bases). Germline V gene data show CDR1 as SGDLS and CDR2 as YYNGEE. The length of the CDR3 is 14 residues. The V and J ends lost 2 bases and 7 bases respectively, with 15 bases between them. CDR3 region: CASSVPTDFGGYTF. The CDR3, as DNA: TGTGCCAGCAGCGTGCCGACAGATTTTGGTGGCTACACCTTC. Combining the CDR3 with reference TRBV9 and TRBJ1-2 gives the whole variable domain DSGVTQTPKHLITATGQRVTLRCSPRSGDLSVYWYQQSLDQGLQFLIQYYNGEERAKGNILERFSAQQFPDLHSELNLSSLELGDSALYFCASSVPTDFGGYTFGSGTRLTVV.

The rearrangement uses TRBV7-3 and TRBJ2-2; 7 nucleotides agree with TRBD2. There are 15 residues in the CDR3. Per germline, CDR1 SGHTA and CDR2 FQGTGA. Unmatched junction bases numbered 2, after V lost 4 bases and J lost 0 bases. The CDR3 loop is CASSSSGTNTGELFF. CDR3 coding DNA: TGTGCCAGCAGCTCCAGCGGGACGAACACCGGGGAGCTGTTTTTT.

The chain links TRBV18 to TRBJ2-1, with D possibly TRBD2 on 6 matching bases. In germline, CDR1 is KGHSH, CDR2 LQKENI. CDR3 length: 14 residues. V was cut by 3 bases and J by 5 bases, with 11 bases left in between. The CDR3 sequence: CASSPSGNHNEQFF. The CDR3 DNA reads TGTGCCAGCTCACCTAGCGGAAATCACAATGAGCAGTTCTTC.

The CDR3, as DNA: TGCGCCAGCAGCTTGGTGGCGGGAGCCAACACCGGGGAGCTGTTTTTT. Residues: CASSLVAGANTGELFF. The chain recombines TRBV5-1 with TRBJ2-2, with 7 nucleotides matching TRBD2. V was pared by 0 bases and J by 2 bases, with 4 bases of the junction left unmatched. Germline CDR1 reads SGHRS; CDR2 reads YFSETQ. The CDR3 runs to 16 residues. The full variable domain, rest sourced from reference TRBV5-1 and TRBJ2-2, is KAGVTQTPRYLIKTRGQQVTLSCSPISGHRSVSWYQQTPGQGLQFLFEYFSETQRNKGNFPGRFSGRQFSNSRSEMNVSTLELGDSALYLCASSLVAGANTGELFFGEGSRLTVL.